Included here is one TCR beta chain sequence, with context. What it recognizes is unknown. The sample belongs to a study of T cell responses to AZD1222 COVID-19 vaccine. Study context: Investigators merged groups given second doses at roughly 4 or roughly 12 weeks.

This CDR3 is built from 15 residues. Germline CDR1 ENHRY, CDR2 SYGVKD. V was shortened by 2 bases and J by 3 bases, with 12 bases between the two germline ends. The method was immunoSEQ multiplex PCR; TCRdb's version includes in-frame clones alone and lacks a portion of them. This repertoire shows some 97,000 clones, 88% found once; its top ten account for about 1.7%. General study results and limits: It was only 6 or 7 AZD1222 recipients who were seropositive at baseline. Unmutated variant regions are reportedly the target of nearly half of TCRs that are spike-specific. In a largely white British group with more females than males, clonal diversity was possibly underestimated.

The genes are TRBV10-3 and TRBJ2-3; perhaps TRBD1 as D (6 bases). The sample here was peripheral blood, taken on day 0 of AZD1222 vaccination. This receptor was identified in an adult in good health. CDR3 amino acids: CAISEGTSRTDTQYF. CDR3 DNA sequence: TGTGCCATCAGTGAGGGGACAAGTCGGACAGATACGCAGTATTTT.